This T cell receptor (beta chain) was identified during a study of T cell repertoires in cytomegalovirus infection. Study overall: Public TCR beta signatures provided an indication of both CMV infection and a matching HLA type. General study results and limits: Using cumulative public TCR beta family frequency, the authors identified those who carried CMV together with the relevant HLA.

The CDR3 consists of 18 residues. Losses at the gene ends were 3 bases for V and 6 bases for J; bases not matched to a gene: 14. The V gene's germline CDR1 is SGHVS and CDR2 FNYEAQ. TCRdb re-called the reads through MiXCR, storing one row per CDR3 protein. The table shows a few hundred thousand distinct CDR3 sequences, with 34% occurring only once. About this clonotype: Its antigen is not identified.

V gene TRBV7-6 combines with J gene TRBJ2-2, with 9 bases identical to TRBD2. Specimen: cultured PBMCs, collected from culture after CMV antigen stimulation. The receptor was isolated from a human donor in good health (CMV status not recorded). Some clones in this sample may be carry-over from other donors' samples. CDR3 sequence (DNA): TGTGCCAGCAGCTTTCTAGCGGGATTGCCCCTGAGCTCCGGGGAGCTGTTTTTT. Translated, it gives CASSFLAGLPLSSGELFF. The full variable domain, in which reference TRBV7-6 and TRBJ2-2 provide the parts outside the CDR3, is GAGVSQSPRYKVTKRGQDVALRCDPISGHVSLYWYRQALGQGPEFLTYFNYEAQQDKSGLPNDRFSAERPEGSISTLTIQRTEQRDSAMYRCASSFLAGLPLSSGELFFGEGSRLTVL.